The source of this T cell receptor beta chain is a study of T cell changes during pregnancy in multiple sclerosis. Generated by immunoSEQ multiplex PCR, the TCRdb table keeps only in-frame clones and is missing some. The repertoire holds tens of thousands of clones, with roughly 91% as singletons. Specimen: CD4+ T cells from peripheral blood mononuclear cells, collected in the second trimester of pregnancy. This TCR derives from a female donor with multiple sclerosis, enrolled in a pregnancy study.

CDR3 amino acids: CASGRDRADLYGYTF. The CDR3 DNA sequence: TGTGCCAGCGGGAGGGACAGGGCAGATCTCTATGGCTACACCTTC. The rearrangement uses TRBV2 and TRBJ1-2; TRBD1 matches 9 bases. The CDR3 runs to 15 residues. Trimming cost V 8 bases and J 4 bases; bases outside gene matches: 11. Germline lookup yields CDR1 SNHLY and CDR2 FYNNEI.